Included here is one T cell receptor (beta chain) sequence, with context. What it binds is not known. A much larger clonotype is one base distant, so this may be a read error. The data were obtained in a study of T cells in Graves' hyperthyroidism and ophthalmopathy. Together with thyroid ultrasound, orbital computed tomography, serum thyroxine and TRAb, clinical symptoms were used for diagnoses. RNA transcripts provided the source from which TCR beta CDR3 regions were amplified. Using the HTBI primer set, a first-round RT-PCR was run on the TCR CDR3. TCRdb independently ran MiXCR on the multiplex PCR reads; one entry per CDR3 protein. The top ten hold approximately 5.7% of the sample, which has hundreds of thousands of distinct CDR3 sequences, approximately 13% seen once. General study points: A 13 V-J model separated ophthalmopathy from stable hyperthyroidism.

The CDR3 spans 15 residues. The germline V gene has CDR1 SGHTA and CDR2 FQGNSA. V was trimmed by 0 bases and J by 0 bases, leaving 5 bases between them. The sequence derives from a woman aged 25-40 years with Graves' hyperthyroidism that later progressed to Graves' ophthalmopathy. The material sequenced was blood. The V gene is TRBV7-2, the J gene TRBJ2-2; no definite D call. The CDR3 loop reads CASSLAVTNTGELFF. CDR3 in DNA: TGTGCCAGCAGCTTAGCGGTTACGAACACCGGGGAGCTGTTTTTT.